The 22 T cell receptor beta chains listed next were all sequenced from one sample in a study of liver allograft versus peripheral blood T cells. About the study: Transplanted livers held T cell receptor repertoires, and these were compared with repertoires in recipients' peripheral blood.

Each CDR3 protein is one row after TCRdb ran MiXCR on the reads. The sample holds roughly 8,500 distinct CDR3 sequences; roughly 26% are singletons and the top ten take roughly 8.7%. The receptors originated from a human patient who had a liver transplant. The T cells may partly be graft donor cells.

The CDR3 reads CASSLEGRSNSPLHF. CDR3 coding DNA: TGTGCCAGCAGTTTAGAGGGCAGGTCGAATTCACCCCTCCACTTT. This sequence joins TRBV27 and TRBJ1-6; D is unresolved. CDR1 and CDR2 from the germline V gene are MNHEY and SMNVEV (reference sequence). The CDR3 contains 15 residues. Trimming cost V 2 bases and J 7 bases, with 12 bases left between them.

This clonotype has only a few counts. The V and J genes are TRBV11-2 and TRBJ2-7; D might be TRBD2 (6 bases). This CDR3 has 20 amino acids. Deletions cut 0 bases from V and 1 base from J, with 25 bases between. Looked up from germline, CDR1 is SGHAT and CDR2 is FQNNGV. CDR3 protein: CASSLDLGIAALMPSYEQYF. Here the CDR3 DNA reads TGTGCCAGCAGCTTAGATCTGGGGATAGCGGCACTTATGCCATCCTACGAGCAGTACTTC.

The chain couples TRBV15 to TRBJ1-5; D not certain. Germline-derived CDR1 and CDR2 are LNHNV and YYDKDF (reference sequence). The ends were cut back, 1 base at V and 0 bases at J, with 7 bases in the middle. CDR3 size: 15 residues. Written as DNA, the CDR3 is TGTGCCACCAGCAGAGCCTTTGATAGCAATCAGCCCCAGCATTTT. It is translated as CATSRAFDSNQPQHF.

This chain links TRBV5-1 with TRBJ1-6, with TRBD1 as a possible D gene (6 bases). Trimming shortened V by 0 bases and J by 6 bases, and 13 bases separated the two germline ends. The CDR3 loop spans 16 amino acids. Germline loops: CDR1 SGHRS, CDR2 YFSETQ. The CDR3 is CASSLVNTGPNSPLHF. For the CDR3, the DNA is TGCGCCAGCAGCTTGGTTAATACAGGGCCTAATTCACCCCTCCACTTT.

This clonotype appeared a few times. This chain connects TRBV28 to TRBJ1-2, with D possibly TRBD1 on 5 matching bases. CDR3 length equals 15 residues. CDR1 is MDHEN, CDR2 SYDVKM, per germline. Trimming shortened V by 7 bases and J by 7 bases, and 22 bases separated the two germline ends. The CDR3 is CASKDGHSWVGGYTF. The DNA for the CDR3 is TGTGCCAGCAAAGACGGACATTCATGGGTGGGTGGCTACACCTTC.

This clonotype appeared a few times. The chain has TRBV29-1 and TRBJ2-7; TRBD2 matches 7 bases. CDR3 size: 12 residues. Germline V gives CDR1 SQVTM, CDR2 ANQGSEA. Unmatched junction bases numbered 4, after V lost 7 bases and J lost 1 base. The CDR3 loop is CSARRGSYEQYF. DNA of the CDR3: TGCAGCGCCCGGCGGGGGTCCTACGAGCAGTACTTC.

The rearrangement uses TRBV12-3 or TRBV12-4 and TRBJ1-5; 8 nucleotides align to TRBD1. This CDR3 region has 16 residues. CDR3 in DNA: TGTGCTAGTGCCCTTATTACAGGGGGACGCAATCAGCCCCAGCATTTT. Its translation is CASALITGGRNQPQHF.

By sample share, this clonotype is medium-sized. The rearrangement joins TRBV19 to TRBJ2-1; 9 bases are a match to TRBD2. Germline V gives CDR1 LNHDA, CDR2 SQIVND (reference sequence). The CDR3 has 14 amino acids. V was clipped by 6 bases and J by 9 bases; unmatched bases: 9. The DNA for the CDR3 is TGTGCCAGTAGCCCTCTAGCGGGGAGGGGTGAGCAGTTCTTC. Its translation: CASSPLAGRGEQFF.

This clonotype is categorized as medium-sized. The gene calls are TRBV28 and TRBJ2-2; TRBD2 matches at 9 bases. CDR1 is MDHEN and CDR2 is SYDVKM in the germline V gene. CDR3 length: 17 residues. The ends lost 3 bases at V and 5 bases at J; junction bases unmatched: 10. The CDR3 DNA reads as TGTGCCAGCAGTTTGCTGACTAGCGGCGCAGGTACCGGGGAGCTGTTTTTT. It is translated as CASSLLTSGAGTGELFF.

In this sample, this clonotype is medium-sized. The chain carries TRBV18 and TRBJ1-5, with D perhaps TRBD1 (5 bases). Germline V gene sequence: CDR1 KGHSH, CDR2 LQKENI. CDR3 length: 14 amino acids. The V end lost 4 bases, the J end lost 9 bases, and 16 bases lay between the germline ends. The CDR3 loop is CASSRDYLTWPQHF. Written as DNA, the CDR3 is TGTGCCAGCTCACGGGACTATCTGACTTGGCCCCAGCATTTT.

In its sample, this clonotype is medium-sized (0.01 to 0.1%). The CDR3 nucleotides are TGTGCCTGGGACGGACTGGCCGGGGAGCTGTTTTTT. This encodes CAWDGLAGELFF. The rearrangement uses TRBV30 and TRBJ2-2; a possible D gene is TRBD2 (5 bases). V was trimmed by 5 bases and J by 6 bases, leaving 10 bases between them. The germline CDR1 and CDR2 sequences are GTSNPN and SVGIG (reference sequence). This CDR3 is built from 12 residues.

This clonotype was picked up many times. The V and J genes are TRBV20-1 and TRBJ2-1, with a tentative D call TRBD2 (6 bases). Germline loops: CDR1 DFQATT, CDR2 SNEGSKA (reference sequence). The V and J ends lost 1 base and 8 bases respectively, with 24 bases between them. This CDR3 spans 17 amino acids. CDR3 region: CSARGFGGTPRPDEQFF. CDR3 coding DNA: TGCAGTGCTAGAGGGTTTGGCGGGACTCCCCGACCCGATGAGCAGTTCTTC.

This chain joins TRBV12-3 or TRBV12-4 and TRBJ2-5, with unresolved D. V dropped 3 bases and J dropped 4 bases, with 6 bases sitting between them. The CDR3 spans 12 residues. The CDR3 spells CASSLSGETQYF. CDR3 nucleotide sequence: TGTGCCAGCAGTTTGAGTGGAGAGACCCAGTACTTC.

CDR3 sequence (DNA): TGTGCCAGTAGTATATGGGCTGTTTTGGGGGCCGACCAAGAGACCCAGTACTTC. Its protein product is CASSIWAVLGADQETQYF. The genes are TRBV19 and TRBJ2-5, with a tentative D call TRBD1 (6 bases). CDR1 and CDR2 from the germline V gene are LNHDA and SQIVND (reference sequence). The CDR3 runs 18 residues. Trimming took 2 bases from V and 0 from J, leaving 19 bases between them.

In the case of this clonotype: It is likely a read error: a sequence one base away is far more abundant. The chain employs TRBV6-6 and TRBJ1-3; D is unclear. This CDR3 comprises 15 residues. Per the germline V gene, CDR1 is MNHNY and CDR2 is SVGAGI (reference sequence). CDR3 protein: CASSSGKLSGNTICF. The DNA of the CDR3 is TGTGCCAGCAGTTCCGGAAAACTCTCTGGAAACACCATATGTTTT.

The chain is built from TRBV12-3 or TRBV12-4 and TRBJ2-3, with D tentatively TRBD2 (5 bases). This CDR3 comprises 15 residues. V lost 6 bases, J lost 0 bases, and 13 bases lay in between. The CDR3 region is CASREARTSTDTQYF. As DNA, the CDR3 is TGTGCCAGCAGAGAAGCGAGGACTAGCACAGATACGCAGTATTTT.

This clonotype is medium-sized (0.01 to 0.1%) in the sample. This chain joins TRBV5-5 and TRBJ2-7; TRBD1 might be the D (5 bases). Germline CDR1 reads SGHKS; CDR2 reads YYEKEE (reference sequence). V lost 2 bases to trimming and J lost 4 bases, with 13 bases between them. This CDR3 spans 14 amino acids. DNA for the CDR3: TGTGCCAGCAGCTTAGGGGAACTACGATACGAGCAGTACTTC. Translation: CASSLGELRYEQYF. Combining the CDR3 with reference TRBV5-5 and TRBJ2-7 gives the whole variable domain DAGVTQSPTHLIKTRGQQVTLRCSPISGHKSVSWYQQVLGQGPQFIFQYYEKEERGRGNFPDRFSARQFPNYSSELNVNALLLGDSALYLCASSLGELRYEQYFGPGTRLTVT.

With regard to this clonotype: Just one base apart from a much larger clone, this may be a read error. The rearrangement joins TRBV18 to TRBJ2-3; TRBD2 matches at 16 bases. CDR1 KGHSH and CDR2 LQKENI come from the germline V gene. The CDR3 length is 19 residues. The CDR3 here is CGSSPTGGTSGRDTDTQYF. CDR3 DNA sequence: TGTGGCAGCTCACCCACTGGCGGGACTAGCGGGAGGGACACAGATACGCAGTATTTT.

The chain has TRBV28 and TRBJ1-1, with D possibly being TRBD1 (5 bases). Germline CDR1 and CDR2: MDHEN and SYDVKM. The ends were cut back, 7 bases at V and 4 bases at J, with 19 bases in the middle. The CDR3 runs to 15 residues. The DNA for the CDR3 is TGTGCCAGCACCATGGGGAGCAGGGTGGCCACTGAAGCTTTCTTT. It translates to CASTMGSRVATEAFF.

Of note for this clonotype: A much larger clone differs from this one at a single base, so this may be a read error. V usage is TRBV7-2 and J usage is TRBJ2-7; D is unresolved. Germline CDR1 and CDR2: SGHTA and FQGNSA. This CDR3 comprises 14 residues. The ends were cut back, 1 base at V and 8 bases at J, with 15 bases in the middle. Here the CDR3 reads CASSLVASQYKQYF. Written as DNA, the CDR3 is TGTGCCAGCAGCTTAGTCGCCAGCCAATACAAGCAGTACTTC. The complete variable domain, with remaining parts taken from reference TRBV7-2 and TRBJ2-7, reads GAGVSQSPSNKVTEKGKDVELRCDPISGHTALYWYRQSLGQGLEFLIYFQGNSAPDKSGLPSDRFSAERTGGSVSTLTIQRTQQEDSAVYLCASSLVASQYKQYFGPGTRLTVT.

V and J are TRBV28 and TRBJ1-1, with D possibly being TRBD1 (6 bases). The germline gives CDR1 MDHEN, CDR2 SYDVKM. CDR3 length: 11 residues. Trimming left V 6 bases short and J 7 bases short, with 9 bases between. CDR3 nucleotides: TGTGCCAGCAGGGGGGCAGATGAAGCTTTCTTT. Its protein product is CASRGADEAFF.

The chain recombines TRBV5-6 with TRBJ1-1; D perhaps matches TRBD1 (5 bases). V was trimmed by 4 bases and J by 3 bases, leaving 16 bases between them. The CDR3 has 15 amino acids. Germline CDR1 and CDR2: SGHDT and YYEEEE. Here the CDR3 DNA reads TGTGCCAGCAGCCTCTCGGGGGTGAGCTACACTGAAGCTTTCTTT. Its protein is CASSLSGVSYTEAFF.